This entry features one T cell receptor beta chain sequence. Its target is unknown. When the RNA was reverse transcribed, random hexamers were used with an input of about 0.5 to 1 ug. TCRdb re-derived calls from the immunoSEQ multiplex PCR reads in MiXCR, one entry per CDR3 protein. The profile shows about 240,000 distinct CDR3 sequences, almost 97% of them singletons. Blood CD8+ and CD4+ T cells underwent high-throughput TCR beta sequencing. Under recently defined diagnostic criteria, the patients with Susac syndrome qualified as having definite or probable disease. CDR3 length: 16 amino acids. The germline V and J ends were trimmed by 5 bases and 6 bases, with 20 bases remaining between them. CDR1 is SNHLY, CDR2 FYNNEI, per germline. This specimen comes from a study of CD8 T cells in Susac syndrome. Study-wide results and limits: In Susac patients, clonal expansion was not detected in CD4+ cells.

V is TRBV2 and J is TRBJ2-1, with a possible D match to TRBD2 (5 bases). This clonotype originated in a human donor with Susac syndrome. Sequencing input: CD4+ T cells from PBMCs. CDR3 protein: CASSTRGEGVGNEQFF. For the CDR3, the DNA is TGTGCCAGCAGTACCCGTGGCGAGGGAGTTGGCAATGAGCAGTTCTTC. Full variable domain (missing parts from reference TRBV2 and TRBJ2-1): EPEVTQTPSHQVTQMGQEVILRCVPISNHLYFYWYRQILGQKVEFLVSFYNNEISEKSEIFDDQFSVERPDGSNFTLKIRSTKLEDSAMYFCASSTRGEGVGNEQFFGPGTRLTVL.